The 22 T cell receptor beta chains listed next were all sequenced from one sample in a study of T-cell reconstitution after alpha-beta-depleted transplantation in children. Preparation of the TCRbeta library was carried out with unique molecular identifiers. MiXCR, applied by TCRdb to the PCR reads, yields one record per CDR3 protein. The table records fewer than 750,000 distinct CDR3 sequences, 23% of them present only once. Sequenced here: PBMCs, mostly from graft donor cells, sampled 360 days after TCRalphabeta/CD19-depleted stem cell transplant. These receptors all come from a boy in the first two years of life who had a stem cell transplant for acute myeloid leukemia, so the T cells may come from the graft donor.

This clonotype was observed at least ten times. Relative to the germline gene, one junction end is altered; a read error may explain this. The J gene is TRBJ2-2, the V gene TRBV5-6, with D perhaps matching TRBD2 (6 bases). Germline lookup yields CDR1 SGHDT and CDR2 YYEEEE. This CDR3 is built from 16 residues. CDR3 protein: CASSLKWRARTAELFF. CDR3 nucleotide sequence: TGTGCCAGCAGCTTGAAGTGGAGGGCCAGGACCGCGGAGCTGTTTTTT.

CDR3 residues: CSAGRGTGELFF. The CDR3, as DNA: TGCAGTGCGGGAAGGGGAACCGGGGAGCTGTTTTTT. This sequence joins TRBV20-1 and TRBJ2-2, with a possible D match to TRBD1 (5 bases). V lost 6 bases, J lost 5 bases, and 10 bases lay in between. The CDR3 has 12 residues. Germline CDR1 reads DFQATT; CDR2 reads SNEGSKA (reference sequence).

This clonotype was seen a handful of times. The chain combines TRBV4-2 with TRBJ2-1; D is perhaps TRBD1 or TRBD2 (6 bases each). The CDR3 is made up of 16 amino acids. The germline V and J ends were trimmed by 1 base and 6 bases, with 16 bases remaining between them. Germline assignment: CDR1 LGHNA and CDR2 YNFKEQ. The CDR3 DNA reads as TGTGCCAGCAGCCAAGTAGGAGGGGGTCCATTCAATGAGCAGTTCTTC. This codes for CASSQVGGGPFNEQFF.

This clonotype was picked up a small number of times. This may come from a read error, since a much larger clone is one base off. This chain joins TRBV20-1 and TRBJ2-7; D might be TRBD1 (6 bases). Per the germline V gene, CDR1 is DFQATT and CDR2 is SNEGSKA (reference sequence). V lost 0 bases and J 5 bases, leaving 14 bases between the germline ends. This CDR3 spans 14 amino acids. In nucleotides, the CDR3 is TGCAGTGCTAGAGATCGGGTCAGGGGTGACGAGCAGTACTTC. Amino acids: CSARDRVRGDEQYF.

Ten or more counts support this clonotype. The chain couples TRBV29-1 to TRBJ1-2; D remains unclear. Germline values: CDR1 SQVTM, CDR2 ANQGSEA. This CDR3 comprises 12 residues. V gave up 4 bases and J gave up 6 bases, with 12 bases separating them. The CDR3, as DNA: TGCAGCGTTGGTACAGATATTAATGGCTACACCTTC. Its protein product is CSVGTDINGYTF.

The J gene is TRBJ1-5, the V gene TRBV6-6; D is ambiguous. Trimming left V 8 bases short and J 0 bases short, with 8 bases between. In germline, CDR1 is MNHNY, CDR2 SVGAGI (reference sequence). This CDR3 region has 13 residues. The CDR3 DNA sequence: TGTGCCAGCCGAGAGACTAGCAATCAGCCCCAGCATTTT. This sequence encodes CASRETSNQPQHF.

Only one count was recorded for this clonotype. The rearrangement links TRBV20-1 to TRBJ2-5; the D gene is possibly TRBD2 (7 bases). V was pared by 1 base and J by 4 bases, with 16 bases between. Germline CDR1 DFQATT, CDR2 SNEGSKA (reference sequence). The CDR3 has 15 residues. The CDR3 sequence is CSARVPGGLIETQYF. CDR3 in DNA: TGCAGTGCTAGAGTCCCGGGGGGCCTAATAGAGACCCAGTACTTC.

The chain carries TRBV10-3 and TRBJ2-5; 9 bases are a match to TRBD1. Germline V CDR1 and CDR2: ENHRY, SYGVKD. The CDR3 is 16 amino acids. V trimming: 4 bases; J trimming: 0 bases; junction bases outside the gene matches: 6. The CDR3 DNA is TGTGCCATCAGTGGTCCCGGGACAGGGTACCAAGAGACCCAGTACTTC. It codes for CAISGPGTGYQETQYF.

V usage is TRBV12-3 or TRBV12-4 and J usage is TRBJ2-7, with D perhaps assigned TRBD1 or TRBD2 (5 bases each). This CDR3 has 16 residues. V dropped 5 bases and J dropped 1 base, with 18 bases sitting between them. The CDR3 DNA reads as TGTGCCAGCAGTCCTCCCCTGGGGCGCGGGTCCTACGAGCAGTACTTC. The encoded protein is CASSPPLGRGSYEQYF.

V and J are TRBV4-2 and TRBJ2-5; TRBD2 aligns across 8 bases. CDR1 and CDR2 (germline): LGHNA, YNFKEQ. The CDR3 is 16 amino acids. V trimming: 4 bases; J trimming: 2 bases; junction bases outside the gene matches: 9. The CDR3 reads CASSPDGGAIQETQYF. The CDR3 bases are TGTGCCAGCAGCCCTGACGGGGGGGCTATTCAAGAGACCCAGTACTTC.

This clonotype was seen a handful of times. The chain has TRBV20-1 and TRBJ2-7; D is ambiguous. The V end lost 3 bases, the J end lost 9 bases, and 12 bases lay between the germline ends. The CDR3 consists of 11 residues. CDR1 is DFQATT and CDR2 is SNEGSKA in the germline V gene (reference sequence). CDR3 sequence: CSASEDNRQYV. The CDR3, as DNA: TGCAGTGCTAGCGAGGATAACAGGCAGTACGTC.

This clonotype was observed a few times. The chain couples TRBV12-3 or TRBV12-4 to TRBJ2-3, with 7 bases matching TRBD1. The CDR3 is made up of 13 amino acids. Trimming at V came to 5 bases and at J to 3 bases, leaving 2 bases not matched to a gene. For the CDR3, the DNA is TGTGCCAGCAGTGACAGGGAAACAGATACGCAGTATTTT. This translates into CASSDRETDTQYF.

This clonotype occurred once. CDR3 sequence: CASSSHSGGALSYNEQFF. In nucleotides, the CDR3 is TGTGCCAGCAGTTCACATAGCGGGGGGGCGCTTTCCTACAATGAGCAGTTCTTC. This rearrangement joins TRBV12-3 or TRBV12-4 to TRBJ2-1; TRBD2 aligns across 11 bases. This CDR3 contains 18 residues. With V trimmed by 4 bases and J by 1 base, 9 bases remained unmatched.

The chain combines TRBV20-1 with TRBJ1-6; D is perhaps TRBD1 (6 bases). CDR3 length: 19 residues. The germline V gene encodes CDR1 DFQATT and CDR2 SNEGSKA (reference sequence). V shed 0 bases and J shed 9 bases, with 27 bases lying between them. The CDR3 bases are TGCAGTGCTAGAGACGGTTGGGCAGGGGAGGGGGATAAGGGTTCACCCCTCCACTTT. Protein product: CSARDGWAGEGDKGSPLHF.

This clonotype was seen a few times. The chain links TRBV5-1 to TRBJ2-1; 10 bases match TRBD2. Germline V gene sequence: CDR1 SGHRS, CDR2 YFSETQ. Trimming removed 6 bases from V and 2 bases from J; junction bases left unmatched: 8. This CDR3 spans 16 amino acids. The CDR3 DNA follows: TGCGCCAGCAACCCCATAGCGGGGGGCCCCTACAATGAGCAGTTCTTC. Its translation: CASNPIAGGPYNEQFF.

The chain combines TRBV27 with TRBJ2-1, with no clear D. V was trimmed by 4 bases and J by 8 bases, leaving 15 bases between them. The germline gives CDR1 MNHEY, CDR2 SMNVEV (reference sequence). The CDR3 sequence is 14 residues long. In DNA, the CDR3 is TGTGCCAGCAGTTGGAGTGATGGTGGGCATGAGCAGTTCTTC. It codes for CASSWSDGGHEQFF.

The chain joins TRBV4-3 to TRBJ2-3; D gene unclear. The CDR3 totals 15 residues. CDR1 is LGHNA, CDR2 YSLEER, per germline. V was cut by 0 bases and J by 1 base, with 8 bases left in between. The CDR3 is CASSQEIQGTDTQYF. The CDR3 region has the DNA TGCGCCAGCAGCCAAGAGATTCAGGGCACAGATACGCAGTATTTT.

This clonotype was counted many times. The CDR3 nucleotides are TGTGCCACCCGGCTCGGGGGCAAGGAAGGTGAAAAACTGTTTTTT. Translated, it gives CATRLGGKEGEKLFF. This chain uses TRBV15 with TRBJ1-4; possibly TRBD1 for D (6 bases). V lost 8 bases, J lost 7 bases, and 20 bases lay in between. Germline lookup yields CDR1 LNHNV and CDR2 YYDKDF (reference sequence). The CDR3 runs to 15 residues.

The table lists this clonotype with many counts. The rearrangement uses TRBV7-9 and TRBJ2-1, with D tentatively TRBD1 (5 bases). The CDR3 runs 13 residues. Germline V gene data show CDR1 as SEHNR and CDR2 as FQNEAQ (reference sequence). V was clipped by 6 bases and J by 5 bases, with 11 bases between them. The CDR3, as DNA: TGTGCCAGCAGTCCTCGACAGAACAATGAGCAGTTCTTC. Protein: CASSPRQNNEQFF. Together with reference TRBV7-9 and TRBJ2-1, the CDR3 gives the full variable domain: DTGVSQNPRHKITKRGQNVTFRCDPISEHNRLYWYRQTLGQGPEFLTYFQNEAQLEKSRLLSDRFSAERPKGSFSTLEIQRTEQGDSAMYLCASSPRQNNEQFFGPGTRLTVL.

This clonotype appeared once. The V call is TRBV19, the J call TRBJ1-2; D is unresolved. Germline V gene lookup returns CDR1 LNHDA and CDR2 SQIVND (reference sequence). Trimming cost V 3 bases and J 2 bases, with 4 bases left between them. The CDR3 loop spans 12 amino acids. The CDR3 here is CASSITNYGYTF. CDR3 in DNA: TGTGCCAGTAGTATTACCAACTATGGCTACACCTTC.

Many counts were recorded for this clonotype. The rearrangement links TRBV2 to TRBJ2-1, with D maybe TRBD1 (6 bases). Between the trimmed V and J ends, which lost 7 bases and 4 bases, there was a span of 17 bases. This CDR3 has 15 amino acids. Germline lookup yields CDR1 SNHLY and CDR2 FYNNEI. The CDR3 sequence is CASNSRGQYYNEQFF. Here the CDR3 DNA reads TGTGCCAGCAATTCTCGCGGACAGTATTACAATGAGCAGTTCTTC.

A few counts support this clonotype. The chain couples TRBV4-2 to TRBJ1-6, with D possibly being TRBD1 (5 bases). V lost 2 bases to trimming and J lost 7 bases, with 12 bases between them. Germline V gives CDR1 LGHNA, CDR2 YNFKEQ. The CDR3 is 15 residues long. The CDR3, as DNA: TGTGCCAGCAGCCAACTCCGGGACGGGAATTCACCCCTCCACTTT. This gives the protein CASSQLRDGNSPLHF.